This is a list of T cell receptor beta chains from one sample in a study of CXCR3-negative and CXCR3-positive naive CD8 T cells. After re-calling the 5' RACE reads, TCRdb lists one entry per CDR3 protein, DNA absent. This sample's clone table lists around 140,000 distinct CDR3 sequences. Sequencing was performed on naive CXCR3+ CD8+ T cells from blood. The receptors come from a human donor in good health. Some clones in this sample may be carry-over from other donors' samples. Each CDR3 is given with its conserved first and last residue.

v_gene	j_gene	CDR3aa
TRBV3-1	TRBJ2-1	CASSREAGGVYNEQFF
TRBV13	TRBJ2-5	CASSYQETQYF
TRBV20-1	TRBJ1-4	CSARDVGGAGEKLFF
TRBV28	TRBJ2-5	CASSPALAAQETQYF
TRBV7-2	TRBJ2-1	CASVRASLYNEQFF
TRBV29-1	TRBJ1-2	CSAYDSGYGYTF
TRBV4-1	TRBJ2-7	CASSQDPQGASYEQYF
TRBV14	TRBJ2-1	CASSPRFYNEQFF
TRBV28	TRBJ2-7	CASTKLAGGAYEQYF
TRBV7-9	TRBJ2-3	CASSLKGAGVMSTDTQYF
TRBV29-1	TRBJ2-2	CSVLLPTGGSTGELFF
TRBV7-9	TRBJ2-1	CASSPPPGQGRDEQFF
TRBV28	TRBJ2-1	CASSLRWASGRNNEQFF
TRBV4-1	TRBJ2-7	CASSQGDRYYEQYF
TRBV12-3/TRBV12-4	TRBJ2-1	CASSLWQLGSYNEQFF
TRBV28	TRBJ2-1	CASSFMEAGDLYNEQFF
TRBV5-4	TRBJ2-1	CASSSPGLQYNEQFF
TRBV5-1	TRBJ2-1	CASSSVLYNEQFF
TRBV28	TRBJ2-2	CASSSGSGNTGELFF
TRBV3-1	TRBJ2-3	CASSHLGSSGKSADTQYF
TRBV7-2	TRBJ1-5	CASSPTEEAHQPQHF
TRBV11-2	TRBJ2-3	CASSKGLAGGSSTDTQYF
TRBV11-1	TRBJ2-1	CASRTSGSRNEQFF
TRBV27	TRBJ2-2	CASSSIESTGELFF
TRBV5-6	TRBJ2-7	CASSLYRGLEQYF
TRBV5-1	TRBJ1-1	CASSLGTTNTEAFF
TRBV20-1	TRBJ2-7	CSAKGREGTRESVPTRWREQYF
TRBV5-1	TRBJ2-5	CASSTLGTSGRASETQYF
TRBV5-1	TRBJ1-1	CASSPTTGGTEAFF
TRBV6-5	TRBJ1-2	CATRTRVSDGYTF
TRBV25-1	TRBJ1-5	CASSESGLQHF
TRBV29-1	TRBJ1-1	CSVEGLFNTEAFF
TRBV12-3/TRBV12-4	TRBJ2-5	CASSQMWETQYF
TRBV7-9	TRBJ2-7	CASSRQEFYEQYF
TRBV5-1	TRBJ2-1	CASSLAGEFYNEQFF
TRBV28	TRBJ2-1	CASRGGATSYNEQFF
TRBV2	TRBJ2-5	CASRRSTSGHQETQYF
TRBV3-1	TRBJ2-1	CASSQENVAWNEQFF
TRBV20-1	TRBJ2-1	CSARDAPYGEQFF
TRBV6-5	TRBJ2-2	CASSYGGASGELFF
TRBV29-1	TRBJ2-2	CSVEDGRTGELFF
TRBV27	TRBJ2-7	CASSTSGAYEQYF
TRBV18	TRBJ2-7	CASSDPGLSYEQYF
TRBV3-1	TRBJ2-7	CASSQPGDFTYEQYF
TRBV7-6	TRBJ1-1	CASSSGPGTEAFF
TRBV3-1	TRBJ2-3	CASSQGWQGTDTQYF
TRBV28	TRBJ1-2	CASSFRGPLPGYTF
TRBV27	TRBJ2-5	CASSEGLAGGEETQYF
TRBV19	TRBJ2-7	CASRNSPTSGSEQYF
TRBV6-6	TRBJ2-3	CASSGENTDTQYF
TRBV27	TRBJ2-1	CASSYGGGNNEQFF
TRBV6-2/TRBV6-3	TRBJ2-5	CASSYGTLQETQYF
TRBV12-3/TRBV12-4	TRBJ1-4	CASSFLRGQDTSDFNEKLFF
TRBV4-1	TRBJ1-2	CASSQDRAYYGYTF
TRBV7-3	TRBJ2-7	CASSLVAGGREQYF
TRBV5-6	TRBJ2-7	CDSSLGDTYEQYF
TRBV12-3/TRBV12-4	TRBJ2-1	CASRSGDEQFF